Listed below are T cell receptor beta chains from one sample, sequenced in a study of T-cell memory formation after mild COVID-19. A single record per CDR3 protein comes from TCRdb applying MiXCR to the 5' RACE reads. The sample shows approximately 290,000 distinct CDR3 sequences, less than 20% of them seen only once. Input material: PBMCs or a T cell subset sorted from them (not recorded which). The source is a man between 18 and 29 years old who had mild COVID-19 (a few samples of this study predate the infection). Cell type and time point are not known. The conserved cysteine and the conserved F or W are not part of the CDR3 here.

TRBV27 ASSSTTGRYQPQH
TRBV7-2 ASLNRPSGNTIY
TRBV28 ASSFRTSGGDPSYNEQF
TRBV6-2/TRBV6-3 ASTFGGAIANTGELF
TRBV7-9 ASSHTDRENTEAF
TRBV7-2 ASSLEMYSFQETQY
TRBV28 ASRTGGEQF
TRBV29-1 SVRDRPYYEQY
TRBV7-2 ASSFGAGGPPDTQY
TRBV5-1 ASSLGQGVDIQY
TRBV7-8 ASSLIQGARGTEAF
TRBV27 ASRPNRDYNPDTQY
TRBV5-1 ASSLAPASSGANVLT
TRBV5-1 ASSLQGATGGNEQF
TRBV6-2/TRBV6-3 ASSLAGATYEQY
TRBV7-9 ASSWDRGNYT
TRBV7-9 ASSLGGARVAEAF
TRBV5-1 ASSLGFRGNTGELF
TRBV12-3/TRBV12-4 ASSWGETLH
TRBV12-3/TRBV12-4 ASSTGNTDTQY
TRBV4-1 ASSLSGTSGDTQY
TRBV5-1 ASSFRLGEQY
TRBV18 ASSRGTGETGELF
TRBV29-1 SVRGVSNYGYT
TRBV5-1 ASSEDGPNTGELF
TRBV5-6 ASSRSGNEKLF
TRBV7-2 ASSLGATNEKLF
TRBV7-9 ASSLVPPGQETQY
TRBV28 ASLYLYGYT
TRBV5-5 ASSLYSTPRNEKLF
TRBV5-1 ASSFTNTEAF
TRBV5-1 ASSLTSGGMNTEAF
TRBV5-1 ASSGTGMTNTEAF
TRBV5-6 ASSLEGPGTSSPLH
TRBV15 ATSSQGDTQY
TRBV6-1 ASSLFDGISTDTQY
TRBV7-9 ASSVTSGLTGELF
TRBV6-1 ASRPDRDGEAF
TRBV5-8 ASSPSSGATGY
TRBV12-3/TRBV12-4 ASSLAQGGYT
TRBV19 ASSPGWDYGYT
TRBV7-9 ASSHTLRQGAEAF